This TCR beta chain was identified in a study of molecular identifiers for immune sequencing clone quantification. Worth noting for this clonotype: Its target is unknown. An end of the junction differs from the germline gene, which may be a read error.

Findings and limits, study-wide: Sizes of clones that are highly expanded could be underestimated (if identical TCR molecules share a barcode). Spike-in Jurkat TCR RNA from a single cell reportedly registered among about 1 million naive cells.

The CDR3 is 14 amino acids. Germline V gene lookup returns CDR1 SGHTA and CDR2 FQGTGA. Previously described methods and listed TCR primers were used for bulk TCR libraries. MiXCR was run by TCRdb on the PCR reads, yielding one entry per CDR3 protein. The sample lists some 100,000 distinct CDR3 sequences, roughly a third seen once, with around 4.2% in the top ten. This sequence joins TRBV7-3 and TRBJ2-1; D gene ambiguous. The receptor was isolated from a human donor in good health. Some libraries in this study had Jurkat cell RNA spiked in. The specimen was naive CD8+ T cells from blood, with Jurkat cell RNA spiked in. Subset here: FACS-sorted CD8+CD4-CCR7+CD45RA+ naive T cells. In nucleotides, the CDR3 is TGTGCCAGCAGCTTAGAAGCTTATAACAATGAGCAGGTCTTC. Its translation is CASSLEAYNNEQVF.